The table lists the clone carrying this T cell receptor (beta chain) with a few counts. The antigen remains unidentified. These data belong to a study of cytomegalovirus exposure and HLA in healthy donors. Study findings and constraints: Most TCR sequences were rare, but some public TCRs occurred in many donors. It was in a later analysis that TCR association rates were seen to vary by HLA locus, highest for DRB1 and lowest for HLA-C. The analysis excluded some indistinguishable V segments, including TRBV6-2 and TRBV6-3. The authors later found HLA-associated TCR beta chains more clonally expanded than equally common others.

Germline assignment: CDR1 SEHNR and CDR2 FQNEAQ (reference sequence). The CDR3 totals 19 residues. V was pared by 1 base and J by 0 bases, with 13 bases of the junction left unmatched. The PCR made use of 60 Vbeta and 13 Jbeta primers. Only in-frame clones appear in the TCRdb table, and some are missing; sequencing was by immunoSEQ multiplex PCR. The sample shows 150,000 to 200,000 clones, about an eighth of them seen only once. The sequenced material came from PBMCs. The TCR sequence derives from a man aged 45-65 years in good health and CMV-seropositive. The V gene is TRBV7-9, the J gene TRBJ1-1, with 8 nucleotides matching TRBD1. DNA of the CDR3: TGTGCCAGCAGCTTAGAACAGGGGGTCCTAAGCATCTTGAACACTGAAGCTTTCTTT. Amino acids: CASSLEQGVLSILNTEAFF.